The sequence of this T cell receptor (beta chain) was determined in a study of T cell changes during pregnancy in multiple sclerosis (dated by TCRdb to the late 2010s). General notes on the study: The study examined how the T cell repertoire changed over the course of pregnancy in women with multiple sclerosis.

A word on this clone: The antigen it binds to is not known. Mismatch with germline at one junction end may stem from a read error.

Receptor libraries were prepared by the immunoSEQ multiplex PCR assay. TCRdb re-hosts the immuneACCESS table, in-frame sequences only. Its copies lack some clones; in the studies checked, an unresolved V gene accounts for under half of them, and the cause for the rest is not known. In all, the sample holds 35,000 to 45,000 clones, and more than 85% of those were seen once. Together, the top ten hold over 1.5% of the sample. The germline V gene (reference sequence) gives CDR1 as LNHDA and CDR2 as SQIVND. The CDR3 covers 14 residues, taking in both the cysteine and the phenylalanine. Only the CDR3 DNA is retained, 42 bases long and in frame from the first base.

This receptor was obtained from a female donor in good health, enrolled as a control in a pregnancy study. In this chain, TRBV19 is recombined with TRBJ1-6, with TRBD1 perhaps the D gene, on 5 matching bases. The sample consisted of CD4+ T cells from peripheral blood mononuclear cells, taken after pregnancy. CDR3 region: CASRIGALNSPLHF. In nucleotides, the sequence is TGTGCCAGTAGAATAGGGGCCTTAAATTCACCCCTCCACTTT.